Detailed here is one T cell receptor beta chain. This entry comes from a study of blood T cell repertoires in COVID-19. Study details: The origin of the acute and convalescent COVID-19 samples was the United States, Italy and Spain. The cDNA or gDNA used as material had been derived from T cells, B-cell-depleted T cells, or PBMCs.

The authors' processing: Estimates of nucleated cell counts were drawn from the amplification of reference gene primers. Profiled with immunoSEQ multiplex PCR; TCRdb holds only in-frame clones, not every one. The V and J calls and clone size were taken over from that table, and D and trimming were inferred from the DNA. The table has some 70,000 clones, 80% to 90% seen once. V was cut by 0 bases and J by 6 bases, with 11 bases left in between. Germline V gene sequence: CDR1 MRHNA, CDR2 SNTAGT. The CDR3 length is 14 residues. The sample consisted of peripheral blood. The source is a man in his fifties or sixties with active COVID-19. V usage is TRBV6-4 and J usage is TRBJ1-2; the D gene is possibly TRBD1 (6 bases). As DNA, the CDR3 is TGTGCCAGCAGTGACTCGCCAGGGGCGGATGGCTACACCTTC. Its protein product is CASSDSPGADGYTF.